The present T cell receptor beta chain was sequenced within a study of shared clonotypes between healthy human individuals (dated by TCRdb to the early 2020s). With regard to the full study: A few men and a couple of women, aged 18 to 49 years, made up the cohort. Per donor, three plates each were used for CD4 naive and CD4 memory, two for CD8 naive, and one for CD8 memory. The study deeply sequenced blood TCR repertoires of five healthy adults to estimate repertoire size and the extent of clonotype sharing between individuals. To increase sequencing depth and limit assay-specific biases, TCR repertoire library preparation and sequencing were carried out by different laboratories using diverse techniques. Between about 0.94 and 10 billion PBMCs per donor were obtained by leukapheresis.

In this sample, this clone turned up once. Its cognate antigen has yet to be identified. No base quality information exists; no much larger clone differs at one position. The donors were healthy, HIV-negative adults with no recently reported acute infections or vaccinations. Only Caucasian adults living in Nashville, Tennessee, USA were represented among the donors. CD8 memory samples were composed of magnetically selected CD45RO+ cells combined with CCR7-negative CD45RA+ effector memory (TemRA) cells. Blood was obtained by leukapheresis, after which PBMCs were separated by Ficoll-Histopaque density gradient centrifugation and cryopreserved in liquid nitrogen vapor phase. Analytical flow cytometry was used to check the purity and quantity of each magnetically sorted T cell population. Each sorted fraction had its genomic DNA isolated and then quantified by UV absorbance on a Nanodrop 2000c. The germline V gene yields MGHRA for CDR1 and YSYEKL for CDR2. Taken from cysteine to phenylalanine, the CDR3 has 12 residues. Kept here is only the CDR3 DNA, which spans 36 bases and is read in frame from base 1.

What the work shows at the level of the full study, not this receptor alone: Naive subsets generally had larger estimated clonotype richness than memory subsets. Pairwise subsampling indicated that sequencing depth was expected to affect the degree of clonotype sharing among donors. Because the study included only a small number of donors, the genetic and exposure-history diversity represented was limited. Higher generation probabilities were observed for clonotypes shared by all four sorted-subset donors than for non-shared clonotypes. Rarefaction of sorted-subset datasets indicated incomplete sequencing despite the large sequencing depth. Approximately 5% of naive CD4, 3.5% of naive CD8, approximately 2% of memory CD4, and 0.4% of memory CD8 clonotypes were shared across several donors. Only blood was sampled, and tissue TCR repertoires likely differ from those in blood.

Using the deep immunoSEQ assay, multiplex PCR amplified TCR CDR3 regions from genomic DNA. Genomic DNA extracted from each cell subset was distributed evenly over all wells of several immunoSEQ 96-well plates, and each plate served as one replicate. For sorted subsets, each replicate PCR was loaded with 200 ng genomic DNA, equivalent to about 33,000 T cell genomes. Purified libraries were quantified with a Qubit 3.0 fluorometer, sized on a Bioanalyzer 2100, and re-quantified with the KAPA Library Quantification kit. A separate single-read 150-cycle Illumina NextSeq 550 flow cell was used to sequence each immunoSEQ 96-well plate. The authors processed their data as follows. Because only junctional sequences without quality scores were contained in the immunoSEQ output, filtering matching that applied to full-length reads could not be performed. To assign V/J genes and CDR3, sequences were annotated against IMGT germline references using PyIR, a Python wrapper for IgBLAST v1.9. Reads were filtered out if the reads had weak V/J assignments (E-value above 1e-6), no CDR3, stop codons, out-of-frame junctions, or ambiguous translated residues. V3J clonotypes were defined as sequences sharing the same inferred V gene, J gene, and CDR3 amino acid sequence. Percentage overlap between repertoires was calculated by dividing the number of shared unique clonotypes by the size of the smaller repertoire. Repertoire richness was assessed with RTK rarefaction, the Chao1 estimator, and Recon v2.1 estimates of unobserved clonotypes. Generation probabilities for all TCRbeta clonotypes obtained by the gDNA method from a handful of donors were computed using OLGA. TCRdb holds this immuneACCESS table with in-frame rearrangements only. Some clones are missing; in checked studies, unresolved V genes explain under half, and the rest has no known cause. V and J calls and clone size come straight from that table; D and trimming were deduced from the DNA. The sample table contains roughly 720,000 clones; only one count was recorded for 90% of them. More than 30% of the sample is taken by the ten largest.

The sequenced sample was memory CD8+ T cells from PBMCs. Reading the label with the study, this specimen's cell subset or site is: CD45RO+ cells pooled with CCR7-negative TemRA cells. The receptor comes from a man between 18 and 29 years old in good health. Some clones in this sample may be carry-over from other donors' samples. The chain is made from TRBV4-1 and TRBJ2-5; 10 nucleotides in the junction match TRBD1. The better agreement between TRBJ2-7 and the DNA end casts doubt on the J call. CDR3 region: CASGTGVYEQYF. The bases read TGCGCCAGCGGGACAGGGGTCTACGAGCAGTACTTC.